The next 21 T cell receptor beta chains were all read from a single sample in a study of CD8+ T cells in alopecia areata. Extracted RNA was reverse transcribed into cDNA, the sequencing template. Data came from immunoSEQ multiplex PCR; TCRdb stores just in-frame clones and leaves some out. The table lists approximately 160,000 clones, 60% of them singletons. As to treatment: oral pan-JAK inhibitor, 5-10 mg twice daily. The specimen was CD4+ T cells sorted from blood, collected at week 24, from a patient treated with tofacitinib. All receptors come from a human donor with alopecia areata.

This clone was detected only a few times. The V gene is TRBV5-1, the J gene TRBJ2-5, with 14 positions matching TRBD2. Germline lookup yields CDR1 SGHRS and CDR2 YFSETQ. Trimming at V came to 2 bases and at J to 2 bases, leaving 8 bases not matched to a gene. This CDR3 region has 18 residues. CDR3 protein: CASSLIGLAGGLQETQYF. CDR3 coding DNA: TGCGCCAGCAGCTTAATTGGACTAGCGGGGGGATTACAAGAGACCCAGTACTTC.

This clone has just a few counts. The genes are TRBV4-2 and TRBJ1-2; 7 bases agree with TRBD1. This CDR3 has 16 amino acids. Germline V gene lookup returns CDR1 LGHNA and CDR2 YNFKEQ. The ends lost 0 bases at V and 4 bases at J; junction bases unmatched: 8. The CDR3 region is CASSQEGAGGAYGYTF. The CDR3, as DNA: TGTGCCAGCAGCCAAGAAGGCGCAGGGGGGGCCTATGGCTACACCTTC.

This clone was picked up one time. The chain joins TRBV29-1 to TRBJ1-2; 9 bases map to TRBD1. CDR3 length: 17 residues. The germline V gene encodes CDR1 SQVTM and CDR2 ANQGSEA. V lost 1 base and J lost 3; bases outside the gene matches: 12. Here the CDR3 reads CSVEGDRQGVGDYGYTF. In DNA form, the CDR3 reads TGCAGCGTTGAAGGAGACCGACAGGGGGTCGGTGACTATGGCTACACCTTC. The full variable domain, completed using reference TRBV29-1 and TRBJ1-2, is SAVISQKPSRDICQRGTSLTIQCQVDSQVTMMFWYRQQPGQSLTLIATANQGSEATYESGFVIDKFPISRPNLTFSTLTVSNMSPEDSSIYLCSVEGDRQGVGDYGYTFGSGTRLTVV.

The table lists this clone with a count of one. V and J are TRBV29-1 and TRBJ2-5, with 10 nucleotides matching TRBD2. Germline trimming cut 7 bases from V and 2 bases from J; bases unmatched to any gene: 13. Germline loops: CDR1 SQVTM, CDR2 ANQGSEA. CDR3 length equals 16 residues. The CDR3 region has the DNA TGCAGCGCCAAGTGGCTAGCGGGGGCGGAACAAGAGACCCAGTACTTC. This sequence encodes CSAKWLAGAEQETQYF.

The rearrangement links TRBV30 to TRBJ1-5; D uncertain. The CDR3 length is 13 residues. V was clipped by 0 bases and J by 2 bases, with 5 bases between them. Germline CDR1 is GTSNPN and CDR2 is SVGIG (reference sequence). CDR3 in DNA: TGTGCCTGGAGTGTTGGGGGCAATCAGCCCCAGCATTTT. Its protein product is CAWSVGGNQPQHF.

The rearrangement links TRBV30 to TRBJ1-2; D remains unclear. This CDR3 has 11 residues. Trimming cost V 2 bases and J 8 bases, with 9 bases left between them. Germline CDR1 reads GTSNPN; CDR2 reads SVGIG (reference sequence). This CDR3 is CAWSRGAGYTF. DNA for the CDR3: TGTGCCTGGAGTCGAGGTGCCGGCTACACCTTC.

This sequence joins TRBV6-5 and TRBJ1-5; D gene uncertain. This CDR3 comprises 13 residues. The germline gives CDR1 MNHEY, CDR2 SVGAGI. The V end was cut by 5 bases, the J end by 4 bases, with 9 bases between. The CDR3 region is CASSRTLNQPQHF. The CDR3 DNA reads as TGTGCCAGCAGTCGGACCTTAAATCAGCCCCAGCATTTT.

This clone was found a few times. The V gene is TRBV29-1, the J gene TRBJ1-5; tentatively, D is TRBD1 (6 bases). Germline CDR1 reads SQVTM; CDR2 reads ANQGSEA. CDR3 length equals 14 residues. Trimming took 7 bases from V and 0 from J, leaving 13 bases between them. In DNA, the CDR3 is TGCAGCGCAACTACAGGGTCTAGCAATCAGCCCCAGCATTTT. Protein product: CSATTGSSNQPQHF. Combining the CDR3 with reference TRBV29-1 and TRBJ1-5 gives the whole variable domain SAVISQKPSRDICQRGTSLTIQCQVDSQVTMMFWYRQQPGQSLTLIATANQGSEATYESGFVIDKFPISRPNLTFSTLTVSNMSPEDSSIYLCSATTGSSNQPQHFGDGTRLSIL.

The chain uses TRBV11-1 and TRBJ2-7; D remains ambiguous. Germline V lookup: CDR1 SGHAT, CDR2 FQDESV (reference sequence). The CDR3 sequence is 11 residues long. V was shortened by 2 bases and J by 6 bases, with 5 bases between the two germline ends. CDR3 in DNA: TGTGCCAGCAGCTTATCCAGCGAGCAGTACTTC. Residues: CASSLSSEQYF.

The CDR3 protein is CASSAPGTSGEYEQYF. CDR3 nucleotide sequence: TGTGCCAGCAGCGCCCCAGGGACTAGCGGGGAGTACGAGCAGTACTTC. The chain couples TRBV9 to TRBJ2-7, with 13 bases lining up with TRBD2. Trimming took 3 bases from V and 4 from J; bases not matched to a gene: 7. CDR1 is SGDLS, CDR2 YYNGEE, per germline. The CDR3 has 16 amino acids.

This clone has just a few counts. The chain has TRBV29-1 and TRBJ2-5; D is unclear. This CDR3 region has 12 residues. CDR1 and CDR2 (germline): SQVTM, ANQGSEA. V lost 6 bases to trimming and J lost 2 bases, with 10 bases between them. The CDR3 is CSVIRAQETQYF. The DNA of the CDR3 is TGCAGCGTCATCCGGGCACAAGAGACCCAGTACTTC.

This sequence joins TRBV6-6 and TRBJ1-1, with 8 bases matching TRBD1. The CDR3 has 14 residues. J gave up 3 bases and V 2 bases, and 2 bases lay outside the gene matches. The V gene's germline CDR1 is MNHNY and CDR2 SVGAGI (reference sequence). The CDR3 sequence is CASSYTGGDTEAFF. The CDR3 region has the DNA TGTGCCAGCAGTTACACAGGGGGGGACACTGAAGCTTTCTTT.

This clone occurred once. The rearrangement links TRBV15 to TRBJ2-2; 7 nucleotides match TRBD1. Per germline, CDR1 LNHNV and CDR2 YYDKDF (reference sequence). The trim removed 2 bases at V and 1 base at J, leaving 4 bases unmatched. This CDR3 spans 16 amino acids. In nucleotides, the CDR3 is TGTGCCACCAGCAGAACGGGACAGTTGAACACCGGGGAGCTGTTTTTT. Its translation is CATSRTGQLNTGELFF.

V and J are TRBV9 and TRBJ2-5; D remains ambiguous. The CDR3 extends over 12 amino acids. Trimming pared 6 bases from V and 1 base from J, leaving 7 bases between. Per germline, CDR1 SGDLS and CDR2 YYNGEE. The CDR3 is CASTPFQETQYF. CDR3 nucleotide sequence: TGTGCCAGCACCCCGTTCCAAGAGACCCAGTACTTC.

In this sample, this clone turned up a few times. The chain joins TRBV18 to TRBJ1-5; D remains unclear. The V end lost 2 bases, the J end lost 0 bases, and 5 bases lay between the germline ends. The germline gives CDR1 KGHSH, CDR2 LQKENI. The CDR3 is 14 residues long. The CDR3 reads CASSPTTSNQPQHF. DNA of the CDR3: TGTGCCAGCTCACCAACGACTAGCAATCAGCCCCAGCATTTT.

This chain uses TRBV15 with TRBJ2-5; 14 bases are a match to TRBD2. V dropped 0 bases and J dropped 1; count of bases not matched to a gene: 4. This CDR3 is 18 amino acids long. Germline V CDR1 and CDR2: LNHNV, YYDKDF (reference sequence). The CDR3 loop reads CATSRDWGLAGAQETQYF. The CDR3 DNA reads TGTGCCACCAGCAGAGATTGGGGACTAGCGGGGGCCCAAGAGACCCAGTACTTC.

V is TRBV2 and J is TRBJ1-4, with 8 positions matching TRBD1. Germline CDR1 is SNHLY and CDR2 is FYNNEI. The V gene end was trimmed by 8 bases and the J gene end by 14 bases; junction bases not matched to a gene: 13. The CDR3 extends over 13 amino acids. CDR3 in amino acids: CASGGQGPFSLFF. Here the CDR3 DNA reads TGTGCCAGCGGAGGACAGGGCCCTTTTTCCCTGTTTTTT.

This clone was observed a handful of times. This chain connects TRBV6-1 to TRBJ1-1, with D possibly TRBD1 on 6 matching bases. Germline CDR1 reads MNHNS; CDR2 reads SASEGT. This CDR3 has 13 residues. V was cut by 7 bases and J by 3 bases, with 12 bases left in between. The CDR3 DNA follows: TGTGCCAGCACTATACAGGGCGACACTGAAGCTTTCTTT. Translated: CASTIQGDTEAFF.

The chain carries TRBV12-5 and TRBJ2-2; tentatively, D is TRBD2 (6 bases). This CDR3 is built from 13 residues. Between the trimmed V and J ends, which lost 5 bases and 8 bases, there was a span of 12 bases. Germline assignment: CDR1 LGHNT and CDR2 FRNRAP. As DNA, the CDR3 is TGTGCTAGTGGTGTGACTAGTTCTGGGGAGCTGTTTTTT. This encodes CASGVTSSGELFF.

V and J are TRBV9 and TRBJ2-7; D might be TRBD1 (6 bases). V dropped 0 bases and J dropped 11 bases, with 15 bases sitting between them. The CDR3 loop spans 13 amino acids. Looked up from germline, CDR1 is SGDLS and CDR2 is YYNGEE. Written as DNA, the CDR3 is TGTGCCAGCAGCGTAGAACAGGACAGCGAAAAGTACTTC. This translates into CASSVEQDSEKYF.

This clone was seen only a few times. The V call is TRBV11-2, the J call TRBJ2-6; D not resolved. The CDR3 has 15 amino acids. Trimming removed 5 bases at V and 0 bases at J, with 8 bases between. Looked up from germline, CDR1 is SGHAT and CDR2 is FQNNGV. CDR3 sequence: CASSGAGSGANVLTF. The CDR3 nucleotides read TGTGCCAGCAGCGGCGCAGGCTCTGGGGCCAACGTCCTGACTTTC.